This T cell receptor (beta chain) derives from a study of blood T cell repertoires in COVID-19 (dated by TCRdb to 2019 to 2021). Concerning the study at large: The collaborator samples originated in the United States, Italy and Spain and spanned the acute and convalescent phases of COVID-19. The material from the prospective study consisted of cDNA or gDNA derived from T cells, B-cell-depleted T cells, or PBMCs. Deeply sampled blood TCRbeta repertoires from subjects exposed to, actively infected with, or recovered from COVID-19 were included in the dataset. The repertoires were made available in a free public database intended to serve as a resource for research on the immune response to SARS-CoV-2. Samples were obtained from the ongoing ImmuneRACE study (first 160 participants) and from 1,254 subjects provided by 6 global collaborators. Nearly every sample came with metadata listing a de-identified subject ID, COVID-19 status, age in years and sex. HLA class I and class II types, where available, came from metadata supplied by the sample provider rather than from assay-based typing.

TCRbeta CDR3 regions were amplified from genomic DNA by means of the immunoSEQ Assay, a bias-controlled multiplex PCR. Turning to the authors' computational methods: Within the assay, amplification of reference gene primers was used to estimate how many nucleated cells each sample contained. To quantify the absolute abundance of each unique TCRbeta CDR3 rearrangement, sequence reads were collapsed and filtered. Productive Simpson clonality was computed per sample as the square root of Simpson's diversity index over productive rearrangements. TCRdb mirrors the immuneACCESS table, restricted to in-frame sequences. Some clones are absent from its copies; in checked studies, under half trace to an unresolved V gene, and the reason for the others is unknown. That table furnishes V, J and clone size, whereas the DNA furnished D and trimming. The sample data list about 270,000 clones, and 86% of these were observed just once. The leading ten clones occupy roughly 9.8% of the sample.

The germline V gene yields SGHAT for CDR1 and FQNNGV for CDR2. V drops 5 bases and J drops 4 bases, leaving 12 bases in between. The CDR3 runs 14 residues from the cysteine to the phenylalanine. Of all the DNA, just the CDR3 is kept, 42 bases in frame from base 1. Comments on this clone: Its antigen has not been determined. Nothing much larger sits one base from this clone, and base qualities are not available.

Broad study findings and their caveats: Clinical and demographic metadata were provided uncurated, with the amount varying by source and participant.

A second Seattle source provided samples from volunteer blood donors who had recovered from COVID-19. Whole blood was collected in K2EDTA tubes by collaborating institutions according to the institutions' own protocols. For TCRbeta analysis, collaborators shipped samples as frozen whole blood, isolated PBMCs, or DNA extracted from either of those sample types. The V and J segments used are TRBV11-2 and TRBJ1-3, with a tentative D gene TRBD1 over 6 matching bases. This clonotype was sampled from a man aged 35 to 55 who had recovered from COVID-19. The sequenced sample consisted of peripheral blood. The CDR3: CASSTNRVGNTIYF. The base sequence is TGTGCCAGCAGCACCAACAGGGTCGGAAACACCATATATTTT. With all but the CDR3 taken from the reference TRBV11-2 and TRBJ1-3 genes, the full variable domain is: EAGVAQSPRYKIIEKRQSVAFWCNPISGHATLYWYQQILGQGPKLLIQFQNNGVVDDSQLPKDRFSAERLKGVDSTLKIQPAKLEDSAVYLCASSTNRVGNTIYFGEGSWLTVV.